A single sample is the source of the 5 T cell receptor beta chains below, sequenced in a study of blood T cell repertoires in COVID-19. Data came from immunoSEQ multiplex PCR; TCRdb stores just in-frame clones and leaves some out. The sample holds under 350,000 clones, 85% to 90% seen once. Source material: PBMCs or T cells enriched from blood (not recorded which). These receptors originate from a man aged 25 to 40 who had recovered from COVID-19.

The chain joins TRBV28 to TRBJ2-7, with D maybe TRBD2 (7 bases). Germline CDR1 and CDR2: MDHEN and SYDVKM. CDR3 length: 16 residues. V shed 5 bases and J shed 5 bases, with 22 bases lying between them. The CDR3 DNA sequence: TGTGCCAGCAGTCCCCTGATGGGGGGGGCGAGAAACGAGCAGTACTTC. Its protein is CASSPLMGGARNEQYF.

This chain joins TRBV3-1 (or the pseudogene TRBV3-2) and TRBJ1-1; D unresolved. The CDR3 covers 13 residues. From germline, CDR1 is LGHDT and CDR2 YNNKEL (reference sequence). V was cut by 3 bases and J by 3 bases, with 8 bases left in between. The CDR3 DNA reads as TGTGCCAGCAGCCACCGGGTGTACACTGAAGCTTTCTTT. It encodes CASSHRVYTEAFF.

The CDR3 loop is CASSEAQRRNTEAFF. The CDR3 nucleotides are TGTGCCAGCAGTGAAGCGCAACGGAGGAACACTGAAGCTTTCTTT. The chain couples TRBV6-1 to TRBJ1-1; D gene unclear. Per the germline V gene, CDR1 is MNHNS and CDR2 is SASEGT. The CDR3 is made up of 15 amino acids. Trimming removed 0 bases from V and 1 base from J, with 9 bases in between.

The chain recombines TRBV7-9 with TRBJ1-4; D is unresolved. Trimming left V 3 bases short and J 15 bases short, with 14 bases between. The CDR3 contains 12 residues. Per germline, CDR1 SEHNR and CDR2 FQNEAQ (reference sequence). CDR3 coding DNA: TGTGCCAGCAGCTTCTCTCGGGGAAGAGTGTTTTTT. This encodes CASSFSRGRVFF.

With respect to this clone: One end of the junction fails to match germline, which may point to a read error. The rearrangement links TRBV5-4 to TRBJ1-6; 7 bases are a match to TRBD1. Germline values: CDR1 SGHNT, CDR2 YYREEE (reference sequence). CDR3 length: 11 residues. CDR3 nucleotides: TGTGCCATGACTTGGGACAGTCTGGTTGTATTT. Amino acids: CAMTWDSLVVF.